This T cell receptor (beta chain) was found in a study of T cells in Graves' hyperthyroidism and ophthalmopathy. Each diagnosis drew on symptoms, thyroxine, TRAb, thyroid ultrasound and orbital computed tomography findings. Source material for PBMCs was 9 to 10 ml fresh peripheral blood. This clonotype was recorded many times. CDR3 length: 14 amino acids. Trimming took 2 bases from V and 6 from J, leaving 11 bases between them. Germline lookup yields CDR1 MDHEN and CDR2 SYDVKM. TCR beta CDR3 sequences were amplified from RNA transcripts. During a first-round RT-PCR of the TCR CDR3, the HTBI primer set was used. Each CDR3 protein gets one entry after TCRdb re-called the multiplex PCR reads with MiXCR. The sample includes 400,000 or so distinct CDR3 sequences, about 14% seen only once; the top ten take 25% to 30%.

This TCR came from a man in his forties or fifties with Graves' ophthalmopathy. The specimen was blood. This chain uses TRBV28 with TRBJ2-1; D may correspond to TRBD1 or TRBD2 (6 bases each). CDR3 residues: CASSLRGAGNEQFF. In nucleotides, the CDR3 is TGTGCCAGCAGTTTAAGGGGGGCTGGCAATGAGCAGTTCTTC.